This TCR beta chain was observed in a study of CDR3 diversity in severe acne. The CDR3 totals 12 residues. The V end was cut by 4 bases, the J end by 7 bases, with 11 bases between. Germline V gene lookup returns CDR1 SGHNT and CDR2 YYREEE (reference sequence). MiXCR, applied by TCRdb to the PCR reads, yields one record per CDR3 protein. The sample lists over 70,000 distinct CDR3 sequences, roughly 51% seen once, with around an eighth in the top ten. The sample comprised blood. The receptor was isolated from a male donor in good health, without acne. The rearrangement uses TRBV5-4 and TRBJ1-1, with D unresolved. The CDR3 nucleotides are TGTGCCAGCAGCACGCAAGGTGGTGAAGCTTTCTTT. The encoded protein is CASSTQGGEAFF. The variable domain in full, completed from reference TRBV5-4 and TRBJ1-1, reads ETGVTQSPTHLIKTRGQQVTLRCSSQSGHNTVSWYQQALGQGPQFIFQYYREEENGRGNFPPRFSGLQFPNYSSELNVNALELDDSALYLCASSTQGGEAFFGQGTRLTVV.